Listed below are T cell receptor beta chains from one sample, sequenced in a study of blood T cell repertoires in COVID-19. Assay used: immunoSEQ multiplex PCR; TCRdb lists only in-frame clones, some missing. The sample lists fewer than 80,000 clones; 85% to 90% were seen once. The sample comprised peripheral blood. These receptor sequences come from a woman aged 45 to 65 with active COVID-19. CDR3s include the opening cysteine and the closing phenylalanine or tryptophan. A D gene is named only where the DNA matches it firmly. Not every row has a clone size; where given, it reads once, few, many or a size class.

abundance | j_gene | d_gene | v_gene | CDR3nt | CDR3aa
. | TRBJ2-5 | . | TRBV25-1 | TGTGCCAGCAGTGAGTACAACCAAGAGACCCAGTACTTC | CASSEYNQETQYF
. | TRBJ2-1 | TRBD2 | TRBV10-1 | TGCGCCAGCAGTTTAGCGGGATCTAACAATGAGCAGTTCTTC | CASSLAGSNNEQFF
. | TRBJ1-2 | TRBD1 | TRBV19 | TGTGCCAGTAGTATTGGGACAGGGGCTCGGGGCTACACCTTC | CASSIGTGARGYTF
once | TRBJ2-2 | TRBD1 | TRBV11-3 | TGTGCCAGCAGCTCCGACAGGGGGCGCAACGGGGAGCTGTTTTTT | CASSSDRGRNGELFF
. | TRBJ1-2 | . | TRBV7-3 | TGTGCCAGCAGCTTAAGCCCTGTTCCGGGTGGTGGCTACACCTTC | CASSLSPVPGGGYTF
. | TRBJ2-1 | TRBD1 | TRBV5-6 | TGTGCCAGCAGCTATACAGGGGTTGATGAGCAGTTCTTC | CASSYTGVDEQFF
. | TRBJ2-1 | TRBD2 | TRBV7-9 | TGTGCCAGCAGCAAAACTAGCGCTCCCGGCAATGAGCAGTTCTTC | CASSKTSAPGNEQFF
. | TRBJ2-3 | . | TRBV5-1 | TGCGCCAGCAGGGGGGCATTCGATACGCAGTATTTT | CASRGAFDTQYF
. | TRBJ1-2 | . | TRBV27 | TGTGCCAGCAGTTGGACAGATAGTGGATGGGGCTACACCTTC | CASSWTDSGWGYTF
. | TRBJ1-2 | . | TRBV27 | TGTGCCAGCAGTTTATCGTACGGCAGGGGATATGGCTACACCTTC | CASSLSYGRGYGYTF
. | TRBJ2-2 | . | TRBV18 | TGTGCCAGCTCACCTATACTGAACACCGGGGAGCTGTTTTTT | CASSPILNTGELFF
. | TRBJ2-1 | TRBD1 | TRBV10-1 | TGCGCCAGCAGACAGGGGGAAGGCAATGAGCAGTTCTTC | CASRQGEGNEQFF
. | TRBJ2-1 | TRBD1 | TRBV7-3 | TGTGCCAGCAGCCCGGGGACAGGCCACAATGAGCAGTTCTTC | CASSPGTGHNEQFF
. | TRBJ1-2 | . | TRBV5-1 | TGCGCCAGCAGCTTGGTTATGAACTATGGCTACACCTTC | CASSLVMNYGYTF
. | TRBJ2-3 | . | TRBV3-1/TRBV3-2 | TGTGCCAGCAGCCACAGGCGGGGCACAGATACGCAGTATTTT | CASSHRRGTDTQYF
. | TRBJ1-1 | . | TRBV3-1/TRBV3-2 | TGTGCCAGCAGCCAAGTTTACCTGGGGAGGGGAACTGAAGCTTTCTTT | CASSQVYLGRGTEAFF
. | TRBJ1-1 | TRBD1 | TRBV11-2 | TGTGCCAGCAGCTTAGATCAGGGGGCGAGGACTGAAGCTTTCTTT | CASSLDQGARTEAFF
few | TRBJ2-7 | . | TRBV20-1 | TGCAGTGCGAACCACAGGGAGAATGAGTACTTC | CSANHRENEYF
. | TRBJ1-2 | . | TRBV2 | TGTGCCAGCAGGGAATACAGGGTCTATGGCTACACCTTC | CASREYRVYGYTF
. | TRBJ1-5 | TRBD1 | TRBV5-5 | TGTGCCAGCAGCGTGAGACAGGGGGATCAGCCCCAGCATTTT | CASSVRQGDQPQHF
. | TRBJ2-3 | TRBD2 | TRBV5-1 | TGCGCCAGCAGCTTCAAGATGATAGCGGGAGCAAGCACAGATACGCAGTATTTT | CASSFKMIAGASTDTQYF
. | TRBJ2-3 | . | TRBV2 | TGTGCCAGCAGTGCCTCGGACTCCCGCACAGATACGCAGTATTTT | CASSASDSRTDTQYF
. | TRBJ1-5 | . | TRBV6-2/TRBV6-3 | TGTGCCAGCAGTTACTCGACCCAGGGTAATCAGCCCCAGCATTTT | CASSYSTQGNQPQHF
. | TRBJ1-1 | . | TRBV5-1 | TGCGCCAGCAGCTTGGCGACGACAGTTGTAATGGGTGAAGCTTTCTTT | CASSLATTVVMGEAFF
. | TRBJ2-2 | TRBD2 | TRBV19 | TGTGCCAGTAGCCAGACCGGGACTACAGCGAACACCGGGGAGCTGTTTTTT | CASSQTGTTANTGELFF
. | TRBJ2-2 | . | TRBV3-1/TRBV3-2 | TGTGCCAGCAGCCAAGTGGGAGCGGCGAACACCGGGGAGCTGTTTTTT | CASSQVGAANTGELFF
. | TRBJ1-2 | . | TRBV9 | TGTGCCAGCAGCGTAGCTCCGGACGGACAAGGTAACTATGGCTACACCTTC | CASSVAPDGQGNYGYTF
. | TRBJ1-1 | . | TRBV9 | TGTGCCAGCAGCGGACCGACTCACACTGAAGCTTTCTTT | CASSGPTHTEAFF
. | TRBJ2-1 | TRBD1 | TRBV19 | TGTGCCACTTCCCGACAGGGATCCTACAATGAGCAGTTCTTC | CATSRQGSYNEQFF
. | TRBJ2-7 | TRBD1 | TRBV20-1 | TGCAGTGCTAGTGCACAGGGGGTATATCGCGAGCAGTACTTC | CSASAQGVYREQYF